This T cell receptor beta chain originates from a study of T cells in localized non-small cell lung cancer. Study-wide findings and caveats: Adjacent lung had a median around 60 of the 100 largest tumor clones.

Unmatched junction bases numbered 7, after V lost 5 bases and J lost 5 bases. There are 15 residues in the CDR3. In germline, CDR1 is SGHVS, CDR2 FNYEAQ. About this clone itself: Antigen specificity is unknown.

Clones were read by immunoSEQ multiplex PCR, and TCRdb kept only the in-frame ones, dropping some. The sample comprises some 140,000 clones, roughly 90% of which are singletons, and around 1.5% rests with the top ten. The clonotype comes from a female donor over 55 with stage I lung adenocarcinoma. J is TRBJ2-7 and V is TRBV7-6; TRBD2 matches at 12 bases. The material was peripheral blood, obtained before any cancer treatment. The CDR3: CASSTRLAGVNEQYF. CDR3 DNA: TGTGCCAGCAGCACGAGACTAGCGGGAGTTAACGAGCAGTACTTC.